The present T cell receptor (beta chain) was sequenced within a study of T cell therapy after organ transplantation. The wider study: T cells were expanded two to three weeks with 30 CMV class I/II epitopes. Findings and limits, study-wide: Antirejection and antiviral medication effects could not be assessed. Post-therapy reconstitution appeared to include transferred and endogenous clonotypes. Minimal repertoire change after therapy followed marked pretherapy expansions in nonresponders.

Trimming cost V 4 bases and J 4 bases; bases outside gene matches: 5. The length of the CDR3 is 15 residues. Per germline, CDR1 SGHDT and CDR2 YYEEEE. Time point reported: 20-29 weeks after completion of therapy. This clone was found once. Its antigen is unknown. Data came from immunoSEQ multiplex PCR; TCRdb stores just in-frame clones and leaves some out. The repertoire consists of roughly 15,000 clones, with 85% occurring once and the leading ten covering roughly 28%. This TCR was recovered from a human patient who had received a solid organ transplant and had CMV disease. Among the T cells, some may be from the graft donor. The J gene is TRBJ2-1, the V gene TRBV5-6, with 10 positions matching TRBD1. The source was CD8+ T cells from blood, collected after autologous CMV-specific T cell therapy. CDR3 sequence (DNA): TGTGCCAGCAGCCATCGACAGGGGGCATACAATGAGCAGTTCTTC. It specifies CASSHRQGAYNEQFF.